Presented here are 27 T cell receptor beta chains from one specimen sequenced in a study of cytomegalovirus exposure and HLA in healthy donors. The PCR made use of 60 Vbeta and 13 Jbeta primers. TCRdb's copy holds only in-frame clones and misses some; the assay was immunoSEQ multiplex PCR. There are about 120,000 clones in the sample; over 70% occur only once, and around a tenth lies in the top ten. The specimen was PBMCs. The source of these receptors is a woman aged 50 to 60 in good health and CMV-seropositive.

This chain links TRBV6-1 with TRBJ1-1; the D gene is possibly TRBD1 (5 bases). This CDR3 comprises 13 residues. Per germline, CDR1 MNHNS and CDR2 SASEGT. With 1 base removed from V and 8 bases from J, the gap between germline ends came to 11 bases. The CDR3 here is CASSEGIQVEAFF. The DNA of the CDR3 is TGTGCCAGCAGTGAAGGGATACAGGTGGAAGCTTTCTTT.

The rearrangement joins TRBV30 to TRBJ2-7; weak D call: TRBD2 (6 bases). Trimming took 0 bases from V and 5 from J, leaving 14 bases between them. Germline V gives CDR1 GTSNPN, CDR2 SVGIG (reference sequence). There are 14 residues in the CDR3. The CDR3 sequence: CAWSVGGSSHEQYF. CDR3 sequence (DNA): TGTGCCTGGAGTGTTGGGGGGAGTTCCCACGAGCAGTACTTC. The variable domain in full, completed from reference TRBV30 and TRBJ2-7, reads SQTIHQWPATLVQPVGSPLSLECTVEGTSNPNLYWYRQAAGRGLQLLFYSVGIGQISSEVPQNLSASRPQDRQFILSSKKLLLSDSGFYLCAWSVGGSSHEQYFGPGTRLTVT.

This clone came up once. The V and J genes are TRBV2 and TRBJ2-6; a possible D gene is TRBD1 (6 bases). CDR3 length equals 15 residues. The germline V gene encodes CDR1 SNHLY and CDR2 FYNNEI. Trimming pared 6 bases from V and 0 bases from J, leaving 9 bases between. The CDR3 DNA follows: TGTGCCAGCAGCTCGGACAGCTCTGGGGCCAACGTCCTGACTTTC. Translated: CASSSDSSGANVLTF.

This chain joins TRBV30 and TRBJ2-3; D is undetermined. The CDR3 is 12 amino acids. V was trimmed by 1 base and J by 6 bases, leaving 8 bases between them. The germline V gene encodes CDR1 GTSNPN and CDR2 SVGIG (reference sequence). The CDR3 reads CAWSDRLDTQYF. The DNA of the CDR3 is TGTGCCTGGAGTGATCGACTGGATACGCAGTATTTT.

The chain joins TRBV29-1 to TRBJ1-2, with TRBD1 matching over 7 bases. The germline V gene has CDR1 SQVTM and CDR2 ANQGSEA. V was clipped by 6 bases and J by 1 base; unmatched bases: 14. The CDR3 is 16 residues long. The CDR3 loop reads CSVGGADRNFNYGYTF. CDR3 DNA sequence: TGCAGCGTCGGGGGGGCGGACAGGAATTTTAACTATGGCTACACCTTC.

The chain recombines TRBV5-1 with TRBJ2-1, with no clear D. Trimming removed 0 bases at V and 6 bases at J, with 13 bases between. This CDR3 is 15 amino acids long. Germline loops: CDR1 SGHRS, CDR2 YFSETQ. CDR3 region: CASSLVQLASNEQFF. The DNA for the CDR3 is TGCGCCAGCAGCTTGGTCCAGTTAGCTTCCAATGAGCAGTTCTTC.

The chain links TRBV14 to TRBJ2-2; 7 nucleotides match TRBD2. The germline V gene has CDR1 SGHDN and CDR2 FVKESK. Trimming cost V 2 bases and J 1 base; bases outside gene matches: 4. The CDR3 contains 16 residues. The DNA for the CDR3 is TGTGCCAGCAGCCAACGCGCGGGGGTGAACACCGGGGAGCTGTTTTTT. The encoded protein is CASSQRAGVNTGELFF. Together with reference TRBV14 and TRBJ2-2, the CDR3 gives the full variable domain: EAGVTQFPSHSVIEKGQTVTLRCDPISGHDNLYWYRRVMGKEIKFLLHFVKESKQDESGMPNNRFLAERTGGTYSTLKVQPAELEDSGVYFCASSQRAGVNTGELFFGEGSRLTVL.

The V call is TRBV19, the J call TRBJ2-7, with TRBD1 matching 9 bases. This CDR3 is built from 16 residues. Per germline, CDR1 LNHDA and CDR2 SQIVND (reference sequence). With V trimmed by 5 bases and J by 5 bases, 13 bases remained unmatched. CDR3 amino acids: CASSRAWGQGIDEQYF. DNA for the CDR3: TGTGCCAGTAGTCGCGCGTGGGGACAGGGTATCGACGAGCAGTACTTC.

The rearrangement joins TRBV19 to TRBJ2-2; D is ambiguous. CDR1 is LNHDA and CDR2 is SQIVND in the germline V gene (reference sequence). Trimming removed 0 bases from V and 0 bases from J, with 8 bases in between. The CDR3 contains 16 residues. Here the CDR3 DNA reads TGTGCCAGTAGTATAGATCGGGTAGCGAACACCGGGGAGCTGTTTTTT. Amino acid sequence: CASSIDRVANTGELFF. Based on the CDR3 plus reference TRBV19 and TRBJ2-2, the full variable domain is DGGITQSPKYLFRKEGQNVTLSCEQNLNHDAMYWYRQDPGQGLRLIYYSQIVNDFQKGDIAEGYSVSREKKESFPLTVTSAQKNPTAFYLCASSIDRVANTGELFFGEGSRLTVL.

This clone has more than one count but fewer than ten. V is TRBV10-3 and J is TRBJ1-6; the D gene is possibly TRBD1 (6 bases). V lost 3 bases and J 3 bases, leaving 12 bases between the germline ends. This CDR3 spans 16 amino acids. Germline V CDR1 and CDR2: ENHRY, SYGVKD. The CDR3 DNA reads as TGTGCCATCAGTGAATCAGGGGAAGTCTATAATTCACCCCTCCACTTT. This gives the protein CAISESGEVYNSPLHF.

This chain uses TRBV5-5 with TRBJ2-5, with D perhaps matching TRBD2 (6 bases). Trimming removed 5 bases at V and 2 bases at J, with 19 bases between. The CDR3 consists of 16 residues. Germline lookup yields CDR1 SGHKS and CDR2 YYEKEE (reference sequence). CDR3 bases: TGTGCCAGCAGATGGACTATGGGTCCTTTTCAAGAGACCCAGTACTTC. Translation: CASRWTMGPFQETQYF.

This clone came up a few times. The junction shows a germline mismatch at one end, possibly a read error. The same CDR3 also results from other DNA sequences found in this sample. The J gene is TRBJ1-1, the V gene TRBV4-2; D not certain. CDR3 size: 13 residues. From germline, CDR1 is LGHNA and CDR2 YNFKEQ. The CDR3 DNA reads as TGTGCCAGCAGCCAAGAGGAGGGCACTGAAGCCTTCTTT. It codes for CASSQEEGTEAFF.

The genes are TRBV19 and TRBJ1-6; tentatively, D is TRBD1 (5 bases). The CDR3 sequence is 13 residues long. Germline assignment: CDR1 LNHDA and CDR2 SQIVND (reference sequence). The germline V and J ends were trimmed by 6 bases and 9 bases, with 12 bases remaining between them. CDR3 in DNA: TGTGCCAGTAGAGATCGTAGGGGTTCACCCCTCCACTTT. It codes for CASRDRRGSPLHF. The full variable domain, in which reference TRBV19 and TRBJ1-6 provide the parts outside the CDR3, is DGGITQSPKYLFRKEGQNVTLSCEQNLNHDAMYWYRQDPGQGLRLIYYSQIVNDFQKGDIAEGYSVSREKKESFPLTVTSAQKNPTAFYLCASRDRRGSPLHFGNGTRLTVT.

The V and J genes are TRBV4-3 and TRBJ2-2, with 8 positions matching TRBD2. The germline V gene encodes CDR1 LGHNA and CDR2 YSLEER. This CDR3 is 17 amino acids long. The ends lost 0 bases at V and 7 bases at J; junction bases unmatched: 10. The CDR3 nucleotides are TGCGCCAGCAGCCAAGAAGGGAGCGGGAGAATCATCGGGGAGCTGTTTTTT. It codes for CASSQEGSGRIIGELFF.

This clone appeared a few times. The chain carries TRBV6-5 and TRBJ1-6; D uncertain. The CDR3 covers 16 residues. Germline assignment: CDR1 MNHEY and CDR2 SVGAGI. V lost 0 bases and J 6 bases, leaving 12 bases between the germline ends. In DNA, the CDR3 is TGTGCCAGCAGTTACTCAAACCGGGTCTCTAATTCACCCCTCCACTTT. Amino acids: CASSYSNRVSNSPLHF.

This clone was observed a handful of times. The V call is TRBV29-1, the J call TRBJ1-3, with 8 bases matching TRBD1. This CDR3 is built from 13 residues. CDR1 is SQVTM and CDR2 is ANQGSEA in the germline V gene. The junction had 5 bases not matched to a gene; V was cut back by 6 bases and J by 4 bases. The CDR3 DNA is TGCAGCGTCGAGACAGGGGAAGGAAACACCATATATTTT. It yields the protein CSVETGEGNTIYF.

The chain couples TRBV28 to TRBJ1-6, with D possibly matching TRBD1 (5 bases). Germline V lookup: CDR1 MDHEN, CDR2 SYDVKM. V dropped 6 bases and J dropped 4 bases, with 16 bases sitting between them. The CDR3 spans 16 residues. For the CDR3, the DNA is TGTGCCAGCAGCCAGTCTGGGCAGGGATATAATTCACCCCTCCACTTT. Translated, it gives CASSQSGQGYNSPLHF.

The gene calls are TRBV7-8 and TRBJ2-3, with unresolved D. The germline gives CDR1 SGHVS, CDR2 FQNEAQ. CDR3 length equals 14 residues. V was pared by 2 bases and J by 2 bases, with 8 bases between. The CDR3 sequence is CASSLTRITDTQYF. CDR3 nucleotide sequence: TGTGCCAGCAGCTTAACGAGGATCACAGATACGCAGTATTTT.

The chain is built from TRBV7-8 and TRBJ1-4, with a tentative D call TRBD1 (5 bases). V was shortened by 5 bases and J by 1 base, with 14 bases between the two germline ends. This CDR3 comprises 16 residues. CDR1 is SGHVS, CDR2 FQNEAQ, per germline. CDR3 residues: CASSASSTGTNEKLFF. The CDR3 DNA sequence: TGTGCCAGCAGCGCGTCCAGCACAGGAACTAATGAAAAACTGTTTTTT.

The gene calls are TRBV19 and TRBJ1-5, with 10 bases aligning to TRBD1. Germline V gives CDR1 LNHDA, CDR2 SQIVND (reference sequence). CDR3 length: 13 amino acids. Trimming at V came to 5 bases and at J to 6 bases, leaving 1 base not matched to a gene. CDR3 amino acids: CASSGQGGQPQHF. CDR3 coding DNA: TGTGCCAGTAGTGGACAGGGGGGTCAGCCCCAGCATTTT. The whole variable domain, filled in from reference TRBV19 and TRBJ1-5, reads DGGITQSPKYLFRKEGQNVTLSCEQNLNHDAMYWYRQDPGQGLRLIYYSQIVNDFQKGDIAEGYSVSREKKESFPLTVTSAQKNPTAFYLCASSGQGGQPQHFGDGTRLSIL.

The chain has TRBV19 and TRBJ1-5, with 11 bases aligning to TRBD1. Trimming at V came to 10 bases and at J to 6 bases, leaving 8 bases not matched to a gene. The CDR3 has 14 amino acids. The V gene's germline CDR1 is LNHDA and CDR2 SQIVND (reference sequence). CDR3 in DNA: TGTGCCACTTCGGACAGGGGGCTGGGTCAGCCCCAGCATTTT. Protein sequence: CATSDRGLGQPQHF.

The genes are TRBV14 and TRBJ1-1; TRBD1 matches 7 bases. The CDR3 sequence is 16 residues long. After removal of 3 bases from V and 3 bases from J, the junction contained 10 bases not matched to a gene. Germline loops: CDR1 SGHDN, CDR2 FVKESK. In DNA form, the CDR3 reads TGTGCCAGCAGCCACCTGCCGGGCCAGGGGGACACTGAAGCTTTCTTT. Protein product: CASSHLPGQGDTEAFF. The variable domain in full, completed from reference TRBV14 and TRBJ1-1, reads EAGVTQFPSHSVIEKGQTVTLRCDPISGHDNLYWYRRVMGKEIKFLLHFVKESKQDESGMPNNRFLAERTGGTYSTLKVQPAELEDSGVYFCASSHLPGQGDTEAFFGQGTRLTVV.

Comment on this clone: This sample includes further DNA sequences coding for the same CDR3. This rearrangement joins TRBV5-1 to TRBJ2-7; D is undetermined. The CDR3 extends over 13 amino acids. Looked up from germline, CDR1 is SGHRS and CDR2 is YFSETQ. The V end lost 0 bases, the J end lost 0 bases, and 4 bases lay between the germline ends. CDR3 coding DNA: TGCGCCAGCAGCTTGGACACCTCCTACGAGCAGTACTTC. As protein: CASSLDTSYEQYF.

The chain joins TRBV11-2 to TRBJ2-7; D gene uncertain. Deletions cut 2 bases from V and 0 bases from J, with 8 bases between. CDR1 and CDR2 from the germline V gene are SGHAT and FQNNGV. This CDR3 is 14 amino acids long. The CDR3 loop reads CASSLIRSSYEQYF. CDR3 sequence (DNA): TGTGCCAGCAGCTTAATTCGCAGCTCCTACGAGCAGTACTTC.

The chain carries TRBV7-2 and TRBJ1-3, with 9 bases aligning to TRBD1. After removal of 5 bases from V and 8 bases from J, the junction contained 4 bases not matched to a gene. Per the germline V gene, CDR1 is SGHTA and CDR2 is FQGNSA. The CDR3 totals 13 residues. CDR3 protein: CASSVRDRDTIYF. The DNA of the CDR3 is TGTGCCAGCAGCGTCCGGGACAGGGACACCATATATTTT.

The rearrangement joins TRBV30 to TRBJ2-1, with D perhaps matching TRBD1 (8 bases). CDR3 length: 17 residues. Germline assignment: CDR1 GTSNPN and CDR2 SVGIG (reference sequence). The V end lost 0 bases, the J end lost 7 bases, and 22 bases lay between the germline ends. The CDR3 reads CAWSVRGRAGGWNEQFF. The CDR3 nucleotides read TGTGCCTGGAGTGTAAGGGGGAGGGCAGGGGGCTGGAATGAGCAGTTCTTC.

The chain joins TRBV19 to TRBJ2-7; 7 bases match TRBD1. CDR3 length: 13 residues. The germline V gene has CDR1 LNHDA and CDR2 SQIVND (reference sequence). After removal of 6 bases from V and 3 bases from J, the junction contained 5 bases not matched to a gene. CDR3 DNA sequence: TGTGCCAGTAGGACAGGGTCGGACTACGAGCAGTACTTC. Translation: CASRTGSDYEQYF.